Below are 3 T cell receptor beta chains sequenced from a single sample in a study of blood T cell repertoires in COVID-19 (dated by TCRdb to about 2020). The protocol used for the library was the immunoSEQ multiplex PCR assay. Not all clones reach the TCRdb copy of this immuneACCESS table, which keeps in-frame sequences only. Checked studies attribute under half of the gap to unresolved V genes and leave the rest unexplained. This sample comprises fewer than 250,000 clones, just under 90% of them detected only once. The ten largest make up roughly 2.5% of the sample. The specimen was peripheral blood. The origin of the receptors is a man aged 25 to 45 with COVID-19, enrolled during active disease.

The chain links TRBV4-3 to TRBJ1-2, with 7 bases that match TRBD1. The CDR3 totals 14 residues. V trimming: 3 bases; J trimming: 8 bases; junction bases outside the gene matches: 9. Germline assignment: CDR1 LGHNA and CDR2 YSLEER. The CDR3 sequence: CASSHRDRAGGYTF. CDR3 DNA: TGCGCCAGCAGCCACCGAGACAGGGCTGGCGGCTACACCTTC.

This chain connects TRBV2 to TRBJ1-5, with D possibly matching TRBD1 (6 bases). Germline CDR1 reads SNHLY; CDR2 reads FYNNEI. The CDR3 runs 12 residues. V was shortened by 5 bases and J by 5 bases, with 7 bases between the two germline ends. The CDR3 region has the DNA TGTGCCAGCAGTCGACAGGATCAGCCCCAGCATTTT. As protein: CASSRQDQPQHF.

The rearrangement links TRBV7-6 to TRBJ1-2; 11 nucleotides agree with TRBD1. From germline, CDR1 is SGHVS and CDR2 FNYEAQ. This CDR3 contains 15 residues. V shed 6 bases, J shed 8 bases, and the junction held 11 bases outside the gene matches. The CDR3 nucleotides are TGTGCCAGCAGTTTACCGGGACAGGGGGTACAAGGCTACACCTTC. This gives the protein CASSLPGQGVQGYTF.